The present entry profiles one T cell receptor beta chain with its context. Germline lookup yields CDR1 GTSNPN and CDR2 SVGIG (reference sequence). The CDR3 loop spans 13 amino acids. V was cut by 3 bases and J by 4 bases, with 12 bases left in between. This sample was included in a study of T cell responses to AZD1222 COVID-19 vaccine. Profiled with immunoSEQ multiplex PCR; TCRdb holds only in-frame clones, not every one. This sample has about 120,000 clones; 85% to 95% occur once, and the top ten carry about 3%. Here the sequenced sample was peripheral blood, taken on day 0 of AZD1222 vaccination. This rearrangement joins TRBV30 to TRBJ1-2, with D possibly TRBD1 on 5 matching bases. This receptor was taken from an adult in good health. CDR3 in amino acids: CAWRGVRVYGYTF. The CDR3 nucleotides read TGTGCCTGGAGGGGGGTCAGGGTCTATGGCTACACCTTC.